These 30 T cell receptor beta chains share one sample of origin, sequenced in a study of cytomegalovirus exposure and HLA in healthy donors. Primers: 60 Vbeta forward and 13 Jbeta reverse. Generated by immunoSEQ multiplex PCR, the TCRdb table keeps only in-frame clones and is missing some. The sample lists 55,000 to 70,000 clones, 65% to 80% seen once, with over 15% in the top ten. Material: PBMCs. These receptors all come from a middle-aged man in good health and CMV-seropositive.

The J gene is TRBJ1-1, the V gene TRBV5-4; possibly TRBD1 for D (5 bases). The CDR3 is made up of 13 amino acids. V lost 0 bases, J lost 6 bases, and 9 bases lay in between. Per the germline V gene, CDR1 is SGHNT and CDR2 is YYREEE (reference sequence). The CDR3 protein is CASSLGGRAEAFF. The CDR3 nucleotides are TGTGCCAGCAGCTTGGGGGGGAGGGCTGAAGCTTTCTTT. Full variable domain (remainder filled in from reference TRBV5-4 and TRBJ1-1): ETGVTQSPTHLIKTRGQQVTLRCSSQSGHNTVSWYQQALGQGPQFIFQYYREEENGRGNFPPRFSGLQFPNYSSELNVNALELDDSALYLCASSLGGRAEAFFGQGTRLTVV.

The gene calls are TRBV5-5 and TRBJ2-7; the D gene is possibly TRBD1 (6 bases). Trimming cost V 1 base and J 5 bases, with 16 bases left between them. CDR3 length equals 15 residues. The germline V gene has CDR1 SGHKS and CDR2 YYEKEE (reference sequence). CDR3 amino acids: CASSLLETGADEQYF. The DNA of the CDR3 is TGTGCCAGCAGCTTGCTCGAGACAGGAGCGGACGAGCAGTACTTC.

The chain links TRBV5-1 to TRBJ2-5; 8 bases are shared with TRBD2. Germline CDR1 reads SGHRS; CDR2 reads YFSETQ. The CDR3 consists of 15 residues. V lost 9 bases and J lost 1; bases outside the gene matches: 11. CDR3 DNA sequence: TGCGCCAACAGGGACTTAGCGGGGTCCCAAGAGACCCAGTACTTC. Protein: CANRDLAGSQETQYF.

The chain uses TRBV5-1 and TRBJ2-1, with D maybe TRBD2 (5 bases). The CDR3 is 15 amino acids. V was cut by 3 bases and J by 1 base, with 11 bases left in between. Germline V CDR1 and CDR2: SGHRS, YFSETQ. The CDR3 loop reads CASSSLAGSYNEQFF. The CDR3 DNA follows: TGCGCCAGCAGCTCCCTAGCAGGATCCTACAATGAGCAGTTCTTC.

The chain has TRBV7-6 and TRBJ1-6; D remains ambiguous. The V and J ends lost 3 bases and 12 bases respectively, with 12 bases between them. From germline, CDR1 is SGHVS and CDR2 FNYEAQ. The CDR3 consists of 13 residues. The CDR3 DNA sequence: TGTGCCAGCAGCTTTGCGCAGAGGGAACCCCTCCACTTT. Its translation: CASSFAQREPLHF.

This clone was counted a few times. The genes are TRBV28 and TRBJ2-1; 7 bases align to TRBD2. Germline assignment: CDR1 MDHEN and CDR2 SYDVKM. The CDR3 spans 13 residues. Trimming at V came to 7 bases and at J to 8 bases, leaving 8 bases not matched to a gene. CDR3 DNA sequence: TGTGCCAGCAAAAATGGGGGGGGGTATGAGCAGTTCTTC. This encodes CASKNGGGYEQFF. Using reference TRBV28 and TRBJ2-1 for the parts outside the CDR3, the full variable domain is DVKVTQSSRYLVKRTGEKVFLECVQDMDHENMFWYRQDPGLGLRLIYFSYDVKMKEKGDIPEGYSVSREKKERFSLILESASTNQTSMYLCASKNGGGYEQFFGPGTRLTVL.

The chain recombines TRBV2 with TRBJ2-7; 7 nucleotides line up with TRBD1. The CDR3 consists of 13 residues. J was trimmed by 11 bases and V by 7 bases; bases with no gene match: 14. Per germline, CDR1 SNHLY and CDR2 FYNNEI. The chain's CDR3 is CASMLSRDSPKYF. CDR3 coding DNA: TGTGCCAGCATGCTTTCCCGGGACAGTCCGAAGTACTTC.

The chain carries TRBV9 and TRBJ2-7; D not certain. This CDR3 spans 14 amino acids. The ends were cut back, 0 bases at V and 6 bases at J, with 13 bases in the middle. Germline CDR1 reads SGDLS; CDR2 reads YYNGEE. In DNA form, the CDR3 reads TGTGCCAGCAGCGTAGTCTCGGTCGCTGGCGAGCAGTACTTC. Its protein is CASSVVSVAGEQYF.

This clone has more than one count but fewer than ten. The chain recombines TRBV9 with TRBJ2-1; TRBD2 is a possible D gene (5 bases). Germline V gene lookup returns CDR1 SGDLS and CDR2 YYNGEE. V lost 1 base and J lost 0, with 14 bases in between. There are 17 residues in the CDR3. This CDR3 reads CASSVLGDGSSYNEQFF. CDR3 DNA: TGTGCCAGCAGCGTATTGGGAGACGGAAGCTCCTACAATGAGCAGTTCTTC.

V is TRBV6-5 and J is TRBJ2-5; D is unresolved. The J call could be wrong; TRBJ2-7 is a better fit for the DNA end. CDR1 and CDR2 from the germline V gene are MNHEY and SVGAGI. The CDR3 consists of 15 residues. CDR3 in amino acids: CASRVVTIPPSEQYF. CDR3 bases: TGTGCCAGCAGAGTCGTAACGATCCCCCCCTCCGAGCAGTACTTC.

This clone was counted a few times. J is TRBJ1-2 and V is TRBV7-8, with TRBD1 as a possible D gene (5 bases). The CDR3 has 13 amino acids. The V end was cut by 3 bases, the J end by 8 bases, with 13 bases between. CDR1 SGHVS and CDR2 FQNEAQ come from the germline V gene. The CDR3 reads CASSFDGAGGYTF. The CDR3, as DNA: TGTGCCAGCAGCTTTGATGGGGCTGGCGGCTACACCTTC.

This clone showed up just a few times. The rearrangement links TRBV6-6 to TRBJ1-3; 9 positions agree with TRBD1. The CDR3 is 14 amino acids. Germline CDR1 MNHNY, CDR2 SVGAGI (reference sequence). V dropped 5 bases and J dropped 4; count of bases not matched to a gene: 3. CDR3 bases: TGTGCCAGCAGTCGGACAGGGGAGGGAAACACCATATATTTT. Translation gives CASSRTGEGNTIYF.

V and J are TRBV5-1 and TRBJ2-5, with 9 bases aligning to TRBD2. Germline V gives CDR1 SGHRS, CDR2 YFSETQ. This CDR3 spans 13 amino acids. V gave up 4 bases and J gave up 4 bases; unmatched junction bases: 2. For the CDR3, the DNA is TGCGCCAGCAGCCGTAGCGGGGGAGAGACCCAGTACTTC. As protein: CASSRSGGETQYF.

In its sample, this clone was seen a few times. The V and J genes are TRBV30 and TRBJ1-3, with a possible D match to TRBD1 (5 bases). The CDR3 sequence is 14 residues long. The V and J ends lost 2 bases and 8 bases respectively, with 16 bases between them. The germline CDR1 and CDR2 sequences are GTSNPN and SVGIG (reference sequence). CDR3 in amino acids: CAWSFPGSADTIYF. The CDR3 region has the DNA TGTGCCTGGAGTTTCCCAGGGTCCGCGGACACCATATATTTT.

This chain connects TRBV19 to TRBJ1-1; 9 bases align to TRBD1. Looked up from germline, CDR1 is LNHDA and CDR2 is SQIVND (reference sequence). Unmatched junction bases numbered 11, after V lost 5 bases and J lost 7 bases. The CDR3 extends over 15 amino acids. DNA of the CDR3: TGTGCCAGTAGTCCGGCCGGGACAGGGAGTCTTGAAGCTTTCTTT. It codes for CASSPAGTGSLEAFF.

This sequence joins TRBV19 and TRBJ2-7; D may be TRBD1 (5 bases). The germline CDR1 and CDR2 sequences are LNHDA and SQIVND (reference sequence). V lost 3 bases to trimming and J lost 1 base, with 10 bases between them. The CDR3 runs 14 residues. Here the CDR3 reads CASSIQAGSYEQYF. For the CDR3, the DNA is TGTGCCAGTAGTATTCAGGCAGGGTCCTACGAGCAGTACTTC.

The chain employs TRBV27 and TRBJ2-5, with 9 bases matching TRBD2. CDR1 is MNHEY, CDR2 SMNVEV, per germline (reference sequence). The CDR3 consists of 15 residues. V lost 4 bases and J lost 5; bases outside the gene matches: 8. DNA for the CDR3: TGTGCCAGCAGTTGGTTCGCGGGAGGGCCTGAGACCCAGTACTTC. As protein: CASSWFAGGPETQYF.

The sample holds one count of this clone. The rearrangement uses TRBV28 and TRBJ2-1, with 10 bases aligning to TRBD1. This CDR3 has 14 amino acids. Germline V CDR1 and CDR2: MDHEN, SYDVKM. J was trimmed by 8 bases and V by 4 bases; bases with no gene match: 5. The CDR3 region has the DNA TGTGCCAGCAGTTCCCAGGACAGGGGGGATGAGCAGTTCTTC. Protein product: CASSSQDRGDEQFF.

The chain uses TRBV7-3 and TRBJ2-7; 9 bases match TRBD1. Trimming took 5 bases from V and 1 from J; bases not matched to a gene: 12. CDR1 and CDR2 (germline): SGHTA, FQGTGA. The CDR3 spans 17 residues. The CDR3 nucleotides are TGTGCCAGCAGCCCCGGGCTCACCGGGACAGGGTCCTACGAGCAGTACTTC. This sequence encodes CASSPGLTGTGSYEQYF.

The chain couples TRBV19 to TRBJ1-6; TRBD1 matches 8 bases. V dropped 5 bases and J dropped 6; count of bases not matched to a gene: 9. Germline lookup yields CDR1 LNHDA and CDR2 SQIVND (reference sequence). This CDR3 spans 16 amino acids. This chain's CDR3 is CASSLPGQVRNSPLHF. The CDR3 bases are TGTGCCAGTAGTCTCCCGGGACAGGTCCGTAATTCACCCCTCCACTTT.

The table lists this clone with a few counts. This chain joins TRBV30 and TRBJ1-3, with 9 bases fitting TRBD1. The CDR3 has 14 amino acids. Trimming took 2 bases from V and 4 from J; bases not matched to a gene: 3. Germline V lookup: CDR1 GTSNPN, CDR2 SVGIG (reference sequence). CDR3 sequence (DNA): TGTGCCTGGAGTCTCACAGGGGGCGGAAACACCATATATTTT. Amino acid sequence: CAWSLTGGGNTIYF.

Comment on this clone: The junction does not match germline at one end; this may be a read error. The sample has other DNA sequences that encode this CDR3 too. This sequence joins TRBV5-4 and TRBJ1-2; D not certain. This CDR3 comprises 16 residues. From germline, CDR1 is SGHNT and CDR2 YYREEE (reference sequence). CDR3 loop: CASSPGAEEINYGYTF. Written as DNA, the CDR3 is TGCGCCAGCAGCCCGGGAGCGGAGGAAATTAACTATGGCTACACCTTC.

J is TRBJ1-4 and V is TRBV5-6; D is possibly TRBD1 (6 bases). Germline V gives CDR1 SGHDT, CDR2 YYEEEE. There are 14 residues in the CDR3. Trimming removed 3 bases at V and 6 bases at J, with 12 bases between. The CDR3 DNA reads TGTGCCAGCAGCTCAGTCAGGGGTGATGAAAAACTGTTTTTT. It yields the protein CASSSVRGDEKLFF. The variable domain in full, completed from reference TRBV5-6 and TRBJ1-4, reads DAGVTQSPTHLIKTRGQQVTLRCSPKSGHDTVSWYQQALGQGPQFIFQYYEEEERQRGNFPDRFSGHQFPNYSSELNVNALLLGDSALYLCASSSVRGDEKLFFGSGTQLSVL.

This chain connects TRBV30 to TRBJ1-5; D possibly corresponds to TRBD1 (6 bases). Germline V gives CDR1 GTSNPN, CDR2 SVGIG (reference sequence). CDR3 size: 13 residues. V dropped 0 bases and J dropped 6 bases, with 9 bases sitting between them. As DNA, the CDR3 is TGTGCCTGGAGTGTGGGGGCTCTTCAGCCCCAGCATTTT. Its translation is CAWSVGALQPQHF.

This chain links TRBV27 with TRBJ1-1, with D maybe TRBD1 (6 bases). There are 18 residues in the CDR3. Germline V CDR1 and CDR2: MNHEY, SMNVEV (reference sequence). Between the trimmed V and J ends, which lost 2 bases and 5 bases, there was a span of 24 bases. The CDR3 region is CASSLRSDRSIPDTEAFF. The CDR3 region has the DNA TGTGCCAGCAGTTTACGGTCGGACAGATCCATACCGGATACTGAAGCTTTCTTT.

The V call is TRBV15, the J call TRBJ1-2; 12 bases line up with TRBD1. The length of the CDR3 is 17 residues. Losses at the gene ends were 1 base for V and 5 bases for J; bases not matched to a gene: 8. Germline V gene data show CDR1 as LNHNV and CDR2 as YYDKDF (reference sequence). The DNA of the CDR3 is TGTGCCACCAGCAGAGTCAGTGGGACAGGGGGCGCGTATGGCTACACCTTC. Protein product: CATSRVSGTGGAYGYTF.

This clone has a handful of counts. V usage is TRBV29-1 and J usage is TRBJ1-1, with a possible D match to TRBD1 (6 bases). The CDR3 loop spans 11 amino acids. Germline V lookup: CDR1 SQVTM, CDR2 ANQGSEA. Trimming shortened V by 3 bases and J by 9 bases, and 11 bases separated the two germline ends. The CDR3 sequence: CSVDSDRKAFF. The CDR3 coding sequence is TGCAGCGTTGATTCCGACAGGAAAGCTTTCTTT.

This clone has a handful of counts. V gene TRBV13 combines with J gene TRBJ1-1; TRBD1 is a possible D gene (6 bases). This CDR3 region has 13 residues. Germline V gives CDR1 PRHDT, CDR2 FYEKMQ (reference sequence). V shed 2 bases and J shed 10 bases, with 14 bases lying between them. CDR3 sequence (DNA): TGTGCCAGCAGCTTATCGACAGGCCGAGGAGCTTTCTTT. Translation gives CASSLSTGRGAFF. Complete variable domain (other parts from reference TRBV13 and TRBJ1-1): AAGVIQSPRHLIKEKRETATLKCYPIPRHDTVYWYQQGPGQDPQFLISFYEKMQSDKGSIPDRFSAQQFSDYHSELNMSSLELGDSALYFCASSLSTGRGAFFGQGTRLTVV.

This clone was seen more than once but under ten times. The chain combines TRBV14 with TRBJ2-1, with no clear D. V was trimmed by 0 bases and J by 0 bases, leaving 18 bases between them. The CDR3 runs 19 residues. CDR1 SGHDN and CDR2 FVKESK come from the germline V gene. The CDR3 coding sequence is TGTGCCAGCAGCCAAGATCCTCCTCTCCTAGTGAGCTCCTACAATGAGCAGTTCTTC. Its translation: CASSQDPPLLVSSYNEQFF. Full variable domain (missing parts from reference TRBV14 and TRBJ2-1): EAGVTQFPSHSVIEKGQTVTLRCDPISGHDNLYWYRRVMGKEIKFLLHFVKESKQDESGMPNNRFLAERTGGTYSTLKVQPAELEDSGVYFCASSQDPPLLVSSYNEQFFGPGTRLTVL.

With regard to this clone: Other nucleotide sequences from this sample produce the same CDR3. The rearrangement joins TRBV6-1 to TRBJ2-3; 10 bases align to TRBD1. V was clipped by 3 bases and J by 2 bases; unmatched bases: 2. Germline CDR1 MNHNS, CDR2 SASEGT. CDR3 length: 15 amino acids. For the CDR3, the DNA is TGTGCCAGCAGTGACGGGACAGGGGACACAGATACGCAGTATTTT. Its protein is CASSDGTGDTDTQYF.